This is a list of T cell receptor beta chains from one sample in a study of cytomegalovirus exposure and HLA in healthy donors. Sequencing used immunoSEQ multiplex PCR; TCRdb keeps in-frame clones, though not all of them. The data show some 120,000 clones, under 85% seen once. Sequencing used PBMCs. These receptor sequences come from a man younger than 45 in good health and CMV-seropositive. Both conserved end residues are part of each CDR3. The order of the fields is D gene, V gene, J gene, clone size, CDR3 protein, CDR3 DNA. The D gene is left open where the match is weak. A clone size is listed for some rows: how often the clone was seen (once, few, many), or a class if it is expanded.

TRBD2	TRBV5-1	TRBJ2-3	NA	CASSLGSGGNTDTQYF	TGCGCCAGCAGCTTGGGTAGCGGGGGAAACACAGATACGCAGTATTTT
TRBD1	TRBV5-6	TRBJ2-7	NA	CASSLGDSNSYEQYF	TGTGCCAGCAGCTTGGGGGACAGCAACTCCTACGAGCAGTACTTC
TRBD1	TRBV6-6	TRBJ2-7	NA	CAIQSRDRGAYEQYF	TGTGCCATCCAATCCCGGGACAGGGGTGCCTACGAGCAGTACTTC
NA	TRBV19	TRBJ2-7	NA	CASSSGPGASYEQYF	TGTGCCAGTAGTAGCGGCCCAGGGGCTTCCTACGAGCAGTACTTC
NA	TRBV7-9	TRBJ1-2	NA	CASSATGDGYTF	TGTGCCAGCAGCGCGACAGGTGATGGCTACACCTTC
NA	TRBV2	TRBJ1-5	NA	CASKGGEQRQPQHF	TGTGCCAGCAAGGGTGGGGAGCAGCGTCAGCCCCAGCATTTT
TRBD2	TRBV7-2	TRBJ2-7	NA	CASSFAASGGSYEQYF	TGTGCCAGCAGCTTCGCGGCTAGCGGGGGCTCCTACGAGCAGTACTTC
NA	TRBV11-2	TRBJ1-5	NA	CASSLTPGLGQPQHF	TGTGCCAGCAGCTTAACGCCAGGGTTAGGTCAGCCCCAGCATTTT
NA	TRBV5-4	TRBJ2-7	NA	CASSLPRGGSEQYF	TGTGCCAGCAGCCTACCCAGGGGTGGGAGCGAGCAGTACTTC
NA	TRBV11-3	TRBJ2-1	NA	CASSLGGGPSYEQFF	TGTGCCAGCAGCTTAGGGGGGGGGCCGAGTTATGAGCAGTTCTTC
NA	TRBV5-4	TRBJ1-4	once	CASSAQATNEKLFF	TGTGCCAGCAGCGCACAAGCAACTAATGAAAAACTGTTTTTT
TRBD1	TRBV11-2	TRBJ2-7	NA	CASSFIPDRGNSYEQYF	TGTGCCAGCAGCTTCATTCCGGACAGGGGGAATTCCTACGAGCAGTACTTC
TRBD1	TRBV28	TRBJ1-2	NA	CASSLGQGNYGYTF	TGTGCCAGCAGTTTAGGACAGGGAAACTATGGCTACACCTTC
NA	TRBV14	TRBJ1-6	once	CASSQEGATPLHF	TGTGCCAGCAGCCAAGAGGGGGCAACCCCCCTCCACTTT
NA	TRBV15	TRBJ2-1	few	CATRPRRGVSYNEQFF	TGTGCCACCAGGCCCAGACGGGGAGTATCCTACAATGAGCAGTTCTTC
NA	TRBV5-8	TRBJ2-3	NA	CAETAGQGSTDTQYF	TGTGCCGAAACCGCGGGGCAGGGAAGCACAGATACGCAGTATTTT
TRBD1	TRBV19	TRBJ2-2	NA	CASSGGQGAGTGELFF	TGTGCCAGTAGTGGGGGACAGGGGGCCGGCACCGGGGAGCTGTTTTTT
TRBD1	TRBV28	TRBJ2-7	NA	CASRHDSGTGGYEQYF	TGTGCCAGCAGACACGATAGCGGGACAGGGGGCTACGAGCAGTACTTC
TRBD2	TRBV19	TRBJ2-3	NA	CASSPGLATQYF	TGTGCCAGTAGCCCCGGACTAGCTACGCAGTATTTT
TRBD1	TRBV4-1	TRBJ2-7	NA	CASSHSTGTYEQYF	TGCGCCAGCAGCCATTCGACAGGGACCTACGAGCAGTACTTC
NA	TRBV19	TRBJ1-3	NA	CASTRQSGNTIYF	TGTGCCAGTACCCGACAGTCCGGAAACACCATATATTTT
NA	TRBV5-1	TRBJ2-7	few	CASSNTGGGHEQYF	TGCGCCAGCAGCAATACAGGAGGGGGCCACGAGCAGTACTTC
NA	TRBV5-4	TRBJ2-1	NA	CASSLAEGNEQFF	TGTGCCAGCAGCTTGGCCGAGGGCAATGAGCAGTTCTTC
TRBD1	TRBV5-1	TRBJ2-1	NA	CASSLVLTGGSKQFF	TGCGCCAGCAGCTTGGTTTTAACAGGGGGCTCAAAGCAGTTCTTC
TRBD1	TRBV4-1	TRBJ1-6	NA	CASSPEGRGQNSPLHF	TGCGCCAGCAGTCCCGAAGGCAGGGGGCAGAATTCACCCCTCCACTTT
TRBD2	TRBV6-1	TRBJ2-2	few	CASSDSSGGETGELFF	TGTGCCAGCAGTGACAGTAGCGGGGGGGAAACCGGGGAGCTGTTTTTT
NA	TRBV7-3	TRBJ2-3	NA	CASSLMRSTDTQYF	TGTGCCAGCAGCTTAATGAGGTCCACAGATACGCAGTATTTT
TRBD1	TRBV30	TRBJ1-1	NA	CAWSTTGGSAEAFF	TGTGCCTGGAGCACTACAGGGGGATCCGCTGAAGCTTTCTTT
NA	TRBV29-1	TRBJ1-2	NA	CSVREEGYYGYTF	TGCAGCGTACGGGAGGAGGGGTACTATGGCTACACCTTC
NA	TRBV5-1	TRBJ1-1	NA	CASSLAGPNTEAFF	TGCGCCAGCAGCTTGGCAGGCCCGAACACTGAAGCTTTCTTT
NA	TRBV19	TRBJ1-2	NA	CASSIRERGYTF	TGTGCCAGTAGTATCCGGGAGCGTGGCTACACCTTC
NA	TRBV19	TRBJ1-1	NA	CASSMDAGLFEAFF	TGTGCCAGTAGTATGGATGCAGGGTTGTTTGAAGCTTTCTTT
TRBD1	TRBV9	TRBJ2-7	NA	CASSGGTGFGYEQYF	TGTGCCAGCAGCGGGGGGACAGGGTTCGGCTACGAGCAGTACTTC
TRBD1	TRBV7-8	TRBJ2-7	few	CASSLAGDSAYEQYF	TGTGCCAGCAGCTTAGCGGGGGACAGCGCCTACGAGCAGTACTTC
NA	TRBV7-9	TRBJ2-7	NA	CASSLVGDIPYEQYF	TGTGCCAGCAGCTTAGTGGGGGACATCCCCTACGAGCAGTACTTC
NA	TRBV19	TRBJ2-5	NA	CASSPRQTQETQYF	TGTGCCAGTAGTCCCAGACAGACGCAAGAGACCCAGTACTTC
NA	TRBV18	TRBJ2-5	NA	CASSPSAGFQETQYF	TGTGCCAGCTCACCATCAGCAGGGTTCCAAGAGACCCAGTACTTC
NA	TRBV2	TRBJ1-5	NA	CASSDRVNQPQHF	TGTGCCAGCAGTGACAGGGTAAATCAGCCCCAGCATTTT
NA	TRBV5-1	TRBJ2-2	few	CASSLTSVTGELFF	TGCGCCAGCAGCCTGACTAGTGTCACCGGGGAGCTGTTTTTT
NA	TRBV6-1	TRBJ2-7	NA	CASRTSYEQYF	TGTGCCAGCAGGACAAGCTACGAGCAGTACTTC
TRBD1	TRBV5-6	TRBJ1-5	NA	CASSSQTGSNQPQHF	TGTGCCAGCAGCTCGCAGACAGGGAGCAATCAGCCCCAGCATTTT
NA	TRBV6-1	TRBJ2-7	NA	CASSEPYARDYEQYF	TGTGCCAGCAGTGAACCTTACGCCCGGGACTACGAGCAGTACTTC
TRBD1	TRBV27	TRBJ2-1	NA	CASSSDPTGQEQFF	TGTGCCAGCAGTTCGGACCCGACAGGGCAAGAGCAGTTCTTC
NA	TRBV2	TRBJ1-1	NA	CASSEIESTEAFF	TGTGCCAGCAGTGAAATTGAGAGCACTGAAGCTTTCTTT
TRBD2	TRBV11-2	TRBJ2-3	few	CASSQRGRDTDTQYF	TGTGCCAGCAGCCAGCGGGGGAGGGACACAGATACGCAGTATTTT
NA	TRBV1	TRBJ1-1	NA	CTSSQDRATEAFF	TGCACCAGCAGCCAAGACAGGGCCACTGAAGCTTTCTTT
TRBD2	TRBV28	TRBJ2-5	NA	CASSPWTSGEETQYF	TGTGCCAGCAGTCCCTGGACTAGCGGTGAAGAGACCCAGTACTTC
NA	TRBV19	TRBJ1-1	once	CASSISGGRTEAFF	TGTGCCAGTAGTATATCTGGAGGACGGACTGAAGCTTTCTTT
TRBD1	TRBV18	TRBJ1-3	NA	CASSPGQGKIGNTIYF	TGTGCCAGCTCACCGGGACAGGGGAAAATCGGAAACACCATATATTTT
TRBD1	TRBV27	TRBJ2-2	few	CASSRAATGVGELFF	TGTGCCAGCAGCCGAGCCGCCACAGGGGTCGGGGAGCTGTTTTTT
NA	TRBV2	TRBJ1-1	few	CASSTKFPGVAFF	TGTGCCAGCAGCACCAAATTCCCCGGGGTAGCTTTCTTT
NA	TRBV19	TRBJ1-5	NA	CASSRKQGGNQPQHF	TGTGCCAGTAGTCGGAAACAGGGAGGCAATCAGCCCCAGCATTTT
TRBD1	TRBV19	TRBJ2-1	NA	CASKQQGAHNEQFF	TGTGCCAGTAAACAACAGGGGGCCCACAATGAGCAGTTCTTC
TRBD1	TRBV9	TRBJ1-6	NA	CASSVEGTANSPLHF	TGTGCCAGCAGCGTAGAGGGGACAGCTAATTCACCCCTCCACTTT
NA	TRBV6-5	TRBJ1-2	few	CASSYTPQGREGYTF	TGTGCCAGCAGTTACACCCCTCAGGGAAGGGAAGGCTACACCTTC
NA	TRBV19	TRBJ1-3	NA	CASSVSSGNTIYF	TGTGCCAGTAGCGTGAGCTCTGGAAACACCATATATTTT
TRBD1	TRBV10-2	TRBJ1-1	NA	CASSRQGEYMNTEAFF	TGCGCCAGCAGTAGACAGGGGGAATACATGAACACTGAAGCTTTCTTT